One T cell receptor (beta chain) is described in this entry. Its target antigen remains unknown. No base-level quality is on record; no much larger clone is a single base apart. Each sample was amplified in two independent genomic DNA replicates, using approximately 550 ng for blood and roughly 1.5 ug for tumor or normal breast. TCRB sequencing of genomic DNA was carried out with the ImmunoSeq Intro kit according to the manufacturer's instructions. Multiplex PCR ran roughly 30 cycles with proprietary primers and spike-in control sequences for absolute quantification. Single-end 150-bp reads were used to sequence an 87-bp fragment spanning the CDR3 plus the flanking V and J genes. Seven samples, with two replicates for each sample, were multiplexed per lane of an Illumina MiSeq using version 3.0 chemistry. The authors' pipeline ran thus. Raw data were processed by the vendor's proprietary pipeline, with both replicates merged into one result per sample. To define clonotypes, the study grouped productive rearrangements that shared the V-gene family, CDR3 amino acid sequence and J-gene segment. To compute clonality, the normalized Shannon entropy (Pielou evenness) of TCRB abundances was subtracted from 1. T cell density was estimated as total templates divided by the number of input cells, with the number of input cells inferred from the DNA input amount. Recon with default parameters was used to estimate total repertoire diversity and clonality. A clonotype was considered tumor-enriched if its abundance in tumor exceeded 0.1% and was at least 32-fold higher than its abundance in normal breast. TCRdb took this table from immuneACCESS and kept in-frame rearrangements with V and J called. Such tables lack part of the clones; where checked against another copy, unresolved V genes explain under half of the gap, and the rest is unexplained. That table gives V, J and clone size, and the DNA gave D and trimming. This sample has 25,000 to 35,000 clones in its table, and approximately 76% of those were observed once. The ten largest clones represent 33% of the sample.

The study profiled bulk TCR beta-chain repertoires in matched peripheral blood, tumor and adjacent normal breast tissue taken from approximately 16 patients with early-stage breast cancer. Before surgery, 5-10 mL of whole blood was collected into EDTA tubes and then processed within 2 hours. Ficoll-Paque centrifugation in SepMate-50 tubes was used to isolate peripheral blood mononuclear cells. PBMCs were cryopreserved in aliquots of roughly 2 to 4.5 million cells in about 90% FBS with around 10% DMSO and kept in liquid nitrogen. The Qiagen AllPrep DNA/RNA Mini kit was used to extract genomic DNA. The data originate from a study of early stage breast cancer tumors (dated by TCRdb to the late 2010s). Study-wide context: Of the approximately 15 invasive breast tumors, about a dozen were found to be estrogen receptor-positive, progesterone receptor-positive and HER2-negative. Across all samples, over 2,000,000 templates representing roughly 1 million unique clonotypes were detected. On average, each sample got 7.5 to 10-fold read coverage. About 65% of the 12 ER+/PR+/HER2- tumors were invasive ductal carcinomas, while the other four were invasive lobular carcinomas.

What the research found in general, with its limitations: Because the cohort was small, a breakdown by tumor subtype could not be done. Repertoires from blood and normal breast were more alike than repertoires from blood and tumor, and in about 90% of the 16 patients, comparing each tissue with blood separated tumor from normal. Compared with adjacent normal breast tissue, tumors had higher clonality and about 2.5-fold greater T cell density. Chain pairing and functional markers such as CD4, CD8 and FOXP3 were not captured by bulk genomic DNA sequencing of unsorted cells. Enriched TCRB sequences shared across patients were found to be mostly commonly generated sequences that were unlikely to play an important role in the tumor microenvironment.

V gives up 5 bases and J gives up 5 bases, and the segment between their germline ends measures 16 bases. The germline V gene (reference sequence) supplies CDR1 MNHEY and CDR2 SMNVEV. The CDR3 goes from the cysteine to the phenylalanine over 14 residues. Of the read, only the CDR3 DNA is kept; its 42 bases are in frame from base 1. Sequenced sample: blood. The source of this sequence is a person aged 45 to 59 with breast cancer. This chain joins TRBV27 to TRBJ2-7; a tentative D call is TRBD2 (6 bases match). The CDR3 protein sequence reads: CASSPREWGDEQYF. The nucleotides are TGTGCCAGCAGTCCTCGGGAGTGGGGCGACGAGCAGTACTTC.